This T cell receptor beta chain was observed in a study of identical twins. TCRdb independently ran MiXCR on the 5' RACE reads; one entry per CDR3 protein. The sample carries 300,000 to 400,000 distinct CDR3 sequences, approximately 8.7% recorded once. Ten or more counts support this clonotype. Its antigen is unidentified. All donors were healthy, and all were Caucasian. The study's findings and limits: Not following the same donors, the study drew its conclusions from cross-sectional statistical analysis.

The source material was naive T cells sorted from blood. The receptor was isolated from a woman aged 45-60 years in good health.

In DNA, the CDR3 is TGTGCCAGCAGCTTACCCCCGGGTGAAGAGACCCAGTACTTC. This gives the protein CASSLPPGEETQYF. The chain has TRBV7-2 and TRBJ2-5; D is ambiguous. The CDR3 spans 14 residues. Trimming removed 2 bases from V and 3 bases from J, with 10 bases in between. Looked up from germline, CDR1 is SGHTA and CDR2 is FQGNSA.